These T cell receptor beta chains were read from a single sample in a study of cytotoxic CD8 clonotypes in ibrutinib-treated CLL. TCRdb keeps only in-frame clones here, not all; method: immunoSEQ multiplex PCR. In the table there are 20,000 to 30,000 clones, 55% to 85% of which are singletons. The specimen was PBMCs, collected after 12 months of ibrutinib treatment. These receptors were obtained from a human donor with chronic lymphocytic leukemia. The CDR3 runs from the conserved cysteine through the conserved F or W. Fields, in order: clone size, V gene, D gene, J gene, CDR3 protein, CDR3 DNA. The D gene is left open where the match is weak. The size entry is marked missing in some rows and otherwise reads once, few, many or a size class.

clone size: -
V gene: TRBV19
D gene: -
J gene: TRBJ1-5
CDR3 protein: CASSINGQINQPQHF
CDR3 DNA: TGTGCCAGTAGTATAAATGGGCAGATCAATCAGCCCCAGCATTTT

clone size: -
V gene: TRBV5-1
D gene: -
J gene: TRBJ2-2
CDR3 protein: CASTDNQGTGELFF
CDR3 DNA: TGCGCCAGCACAGATAACCAGGGAACCGGGGAGCTGTTTTTT

clone size: -
V gene: TRBV28
D gene: -
J gene: TRBJ1-2
CDR3 protein: CASSPRGGANYGYTF
CDR3 DNA: TGTGCCAGCAGTCCAAGGGGGGGAGCTAACTATGGCTACACCTTC

clone size: once
V gene: TRBV7-9
D gene: TRBD1
J gene: TRBJ1-1
CDR3 protein: CASSYTGVAAFF
CDR3 DNA: TGTGCCAGCAGCTATACAGGGGTAGCAGCTTTCTTT

clone size: -
V gene: TRBV30
D gene: -
J gene: TRBJ2-7
CDR3 protein: CAWSQGVSYEQYF
CDR3 DNA: TGTGCCTGGAGTCAGGGAGTTTCTTACGAGCAGTACTTC

clone size: once
V gene: TRBV11-1
D gene: -
J gene: TRBJ2-3
CDR3 protein: CASSFGIDTQYF
CDR3 DNA: TGTGCCAGCAGCTTTGGGATCGATACGCAGTATTTT

clone size: few
V gene: TRBV4-3
D gene: -
J gene: TRBJ1-5
CDR3 protein: CASSQDPARGGQPQHF
CDR3 DNA: TGCGCCAGCAGCCAAGATCCGGCCCGGGGAGGTCAGCCCCAGCATTTT

clone size: -
V gene: TRBV11-2
D gene: -
J gene: TRBJ1-2
CDR3 protein: CASSLDQGLGYTF
CDR3 DNA: TGTGCCAGCAGCTTAGACCAGGGGCTTGGCTACACCTTC

clone size: -
V gene: TRBV9
D gene: -
J gene: TRBJ2-2
CDR3 protein: CASSANTGELFF
CDR3 DNA: TGTGCCAGCAGCGCAAACACCGGGGAGCTGTTTTTT

clone size: -
V gene: TRBV28
D gene: -
J gene: TRBJ1-4
CDR3 protein: CAGGDLNEKLFF
CDR3 DNA: TGTGCCGGGGGGGACCTTAATGAAAAACTGTTTTTT

clone size: -
V gene: TRBV7-9
D gene: -
J gene: TRBJ1-3
CDR3 protein: CASSQPGRFAGNTIYF
CDR3 DNA: TGTGCCAGCAGCCAACCAGGCAGGTTCGCTGGAAACACCATATATTTT

clone size: -
V gene: TRBV7-2
D gene: -
J gene: TRBJ1-1
CDR3 protein: CASSFRTGNTEAFF
CDR3 DNA: TGTGCCAGCAGCTTCAGAACAGGGAACACTGAAGCTTTCTTT

clone size: -
V gene: TRBV2
D gene: TRBD2
J gene: TRBJ2-7
CDR3 protein: CASSEIAGGITYEQYF
CDR3 DNA: TGTGCCAGCAGTGAAATAGCGGGGGGGATAACCTACGAGCAGTACTTC

clone size: -
V gene: TRBV15
D gene: -
J gene: TRBJ1-3
CDR3 protein: CATSPLQRGVSGNTIYF
CDR3 DNA: TGTGCCACCAGCCCTCTGCAAAGAGGGGTCTCTGGAAACACCATATATTTT

clone size: -
V gene: TRBV30
D gene: -
J gene: TRBJ2-2
CDR3 protein: CAWTPRGTSTGELFF
CDR3 DNA: TGTGCCTGGACCCCCCGGGGGACTTCCACCGGGGAGCTGTTTTTT

clone size: -
V gene: TRBV5-1
D gene: -
J gene: TRBJ1-2
CDR3 protein: CASSLQGSYGYTF
CDR3 DNA: TGCGCCAGCAGTCTACAGGGCTCCTATGGCTACACCTTC

clone size: -
V gene: TRBV6-1
D gene: -
J gene: TRBJ1-6
CDR3 protein: CASSVGARTNSPLHF
CDR3 DNA: TGTGCCAGCAGTGTGGGGGCGCGGACTAATTCACCCCTCCACTTT

clone size: -
V gene: TRBV6-6
D gene: -
J gene: TRBJ1-5
CDR3 protein: CASRSQYSNQPQHF
CDR3 DNA: TGTGCCAGCCGGTCCCAGTATAGCAATCAGCCCCAGCATTTT

clone size: -
V gene: TRBV12-5
D gene: TRBD2
J gene: TRBJ2-2
CDR3 protein: CASGSGSGANTGELFF
CDR3 DNA: TGTGCTAGTGGCTCCGGGAGCGGGGCGAACACCGGGGAGCTGTTTTTT

clone size: -
V gene: TRBV28
D gene: TRBD1
J gene: TRBJ1-2
CDR3 protein: CAYTGGGNYGYTF
CDR3 DNA: TGTGCCTACACAGGGGGAGGGAACTATGGCTACACCTTC

clone size: -
V gene: TRBV11-3
D gene: -
J gene: TRBJ2-2
CDR3 protein: CASSSRGRGIGELFF
CDR3 DNA: TGTGCCAGCAGCTCGCGGGGGCGGGGGATCGGGGAGCTGTTTTTT

clone size: -
V gene: TRBV19
D gene: TRBD1
J gene: TRBJ1-4
CDR3 protein: CASTPRGQGREKLFF
CDR3 DNA: TGTGCCAGTACCCCGAGGGGGCAGGGCCGTGAAAAACTGTTTTTT

clone size: -
V gene: TRBV7-8
D gene: TRBD2
J gene: TRBJ2-3
CDR3 protein: CASSLVLAAHTQYF
CDR3 DNA: TGTGCCAGCAGCTTAGTACTAGCGGCACATACGCAGTATTTT

clone size: -
V gene: TRBV5-6
D gene: TRBD1
J gene: TRBJ2-7
CDR3 protein: CASSSGQGYEQYF
CDR3 DNA: TGTGCCAGCAGCTCCGGACAGGGCTACGAGCAGTACTTC

clone size: -
V gene: TRBV5-4
D gene: -
J gene: TRBJ2-3
CDR3 protein: CASSRVRPPGSTDTQYF
CDR3 DNA: TGTGCCAGCAGCCGAGTGAGGCCTCCCGGTAGCACAGATACGCAGTATTTT

clone size: -
V gene: TRBV10-1
D gene: TRBD1
J gene: TRBJ1-3
CDR3 protein: CARFYRGNTIYF
CDR3 DNA: TGCGCCAGGTTCTACAGGGGGAACACCATATATTTT

clone size: -
V gene: TRBV5-1
D gene: -
J gene: TRBJ1-2
CDR3 protein: CASSLAGPLYGYTF
CDR3 DNA: TGCGCCAGCAGCTTGGCCGGACCCCTCTATGGCTACACCTTC

clone size: medium-sized
V gene: TRBV2
D gene: -
J gene: TRBJ2-7
CDR3 protein: CASSTQGRGAYEQYF
CDR3 DNA: TGTGCCAGCAGCACGCAGGGGAGGGGAGCCTACGAGCAGTACTTC

clone size: -
V gene: TRBV27
D gene: TRBD1
J gene: TRBJ1-1
CDR3 protein: CASSLSVGQGWNTEAFF
CDR3 DNA: TGTGCCAGCAGTTTATCCGTAGGACAGGGTTGGAACACTGAAGCTTTCTTT

clone size: -
V gene: TRBV5-4
D gene: -
J gene: TRBJ2-7
CDR3 protein: CASSPGGTITYEQYF
CDR3 DNA: TGTGCCAGCAGCCCCGGGGGGACAATTACCTACGAGCAGTACTTC

clone size: -
V gene: TRBV4-1
D gene: -
J gene: TRBJ1-3
CDR3 protein: CASSQERRNSGNTIYF
CDR3 DNA: TGCGCCAGCAGCCAAGAGCGGAGGAACTCTGGAAACACCATATATTTT

clone size: -
V gene: TRBV7-2
D gene: -
J gene: TRBJ1-2
CDR3 protein: CASSPWPGEGYTF
CDR3 DNA: TGTGCCAGCAGCCCCTGGCCAGGGGAGGGCTACACCTTC

clone size: -
V gene: TRBV28
D gene: TRBD1
J gene: TRBJ1-2
CDR3 protein: CASSPGVTGVTGYTF
CDR3 DNA: TGTGCCAGCAGTCCAGGGGTGACAGGGGTGACCGGCTACACCTTC

clone size: -
V gene: TRBV27
D gene: -
J gene: TRBJ1-5
CDR3 protein: CASSLGTPYQPQHF
CDR3 DNA: TGTGCCAGCAGTTTGGGGACTCCATATCAGCCCCAGCATTTT

clone size: -
V gene: TRBV6-6
D gene: TRBD2
J gene: TRBJ2-5
CDR3 protein: CASSYAGGQETQYF
CDR3 DNA: TGTGCCAGCAGTTACGCGGGGGGGCAAGAGACCCAGTACTTC

clone size: -
V gene: TRBV10-2
D gene: -
J gene: TRBJ2-7
CDR3 protein: CASRRGFSYEQYF
CDR3 DNA: TGCGCCAGCAGACGGGGGTTCTCCTACGAGCAGTACTTC

clone size: -
V gene: TRBV4-3
D gene: -
J gene: TRBJ2-7
CDR3 protein: CASSQVVSSYEQYF
CDR3 DNA: TGCGCCAGCAGCCAAGTCGTCAGTTCCTACGAGCAGTACTTC

clone size: once
V gene: TRBV7-2
D gene: -
J gene: TRBJ2-7
CDR3 protein: CASSLASSYEQYF
CDR3 DNA: TGTGCCAGCAGCTTAGCCAGCTCCTACGAGCAGTACTTC

clone size: few
V gene: TRBV27
D gene: TRBD2
J gene: TRBJ2-3
CDR3 protein: CASSRTGLVTDTQYF
CDR3 DNA: TGTGCCAGCAGTCGGACGGGACTAGTCACAGATACGCAGTATTTT

clone size: once
V gene: TRBV7-9
D gene: TRBD2
J gene: TRBJ2-7
CDR3 protein: CASSYLAGASPEQYF
CDR3 DNA: TGTGCCAGCAGCTACCTAGCGGGGGCCTCCCCCGAGCAGTACTTC

clone size: -
V gene: TRBV9
D gene: TRBD2
J gene: TRBJ2-3
CDR3 protein: CASSTGTSGVDTQYF
CDR3 DNA: TGTGCCAGCAGCACCGGGACTAGCGGGGTCGATACGCAGTATTTT

clone size: -
V gene: TRBV7-2
D gene: -
J gene: TRBJ2-1
CDR3 protein: CASSARTPPGNEQFF
CDR3 DNA: TGTGCCAGCAGCGCCCGGACTCCGCCTGGCAATGAGCAGTTCTTC

clone size: -
V gene: TRBV9
D gene: -
J gene: TRBJ2-1
CDR3 protein: CASSGGKAFWSYNEQFF
CDR3 DNA: TGTGCCAGCAGCGGGGGGAAGGCATTCTGGTCCTACAATGAGCAGTTCTTC

clone size: -
V gene: TRBV28
D gene: -
J gene: TRBJ2-7
CDR3 protein: CASSSLWGPYEQYF
CDR3 DNA: TGTGCCAGCAGTAGCCTTTGGGGGCCCTACGAGCAGTACTTC

clone size: -
V gene: TRBV9
D gene: -
J gene: TRBJ1-3
CDR3 protein: CASSVTEGSGNTIYF
CDR3 DNA: TGTGCCAGCAGCGTTACTGAGGGCTCTGGAAACACCATATATTTT

clone size: -
V gene: TRBV5-1
D gene: TRBD2
J gene: TRBJ2-1
CDR3 protein: CASLGGLAAEQFF
CDR3 DNA: TGCGCCAGCTTAGGGGGACTAGCTGCTGAGCAGTTCTTC

clone size: -
V gene: TRBV2
D gene: -
J gene: TRBJ2-7
CDR3 protein: CASRALSDLSRDEQYF
CDR3 DNA: TGTGCCAGCAGGGCGTTGTCGGACCTCTCTAGGGACGAGCAGTACTTC

clone size: -
V gene: TRBV28
D gene: -
J gene: TRBJ2-3
CDR3 protein: CASSRPGSDTQYF
CDR3 DNA: TGTGCCAGCAGCCGCCCGGGGTCGGATACGCAGTATTTT

clone size: -
V gene: TRBV5-1
D gene: -
J gene: TRBJ1-2
CDR3 protein: CASSFRQDGYTF
CDR3 DNA: TGCGCCAGCAGCTTCCGGCAGGATGGCTACACCTTC

clone size: few
V gene: TRBV4-3
D gene: TRBD1
J gene: TRBJ1-5
CDR3 protein: CASSQGTGGVNRQPQHF
CDR3 DNA: TGCGCCAGCAGCCAGGGGACAGGGGGCGTGAACCGACAGCCCCAGCATTTT

clone size: -
V gene: TRBV4-3
D gene: -
J gene: TRBJ1-4
CDR3 protein: CASSVGVNGEKLFF
CDR3 DNA: TGCGCCAGCAGTGTAGGGGTTAACGGAGAAAAACTGTTTTTT

clone size: -
V gene: TRBV25-1
D gene: -
J gene: TRBJ2-1
CDR3 protein: CASSSFPTYNEQFF
CDR3 DNA: TGTGCCAGCAGTTCCTTTCCTACCTACAATGAGCAGTTCTTC

clone size: -
V gene: TRBV6-5
D gene: -
J gene: TRBJ1-2
CDR3 protein: CASSYSTRTDNYGYTF
CDR3 DNA: TGTGCCAGCAGTTACTCGACAAGGACAGACAACTATGGCTACACCTTC

clone size: -
V gene: TRBV9
D gene: TRBD2
J gene: TRBJ2-2
CDR3 protein: CASSVGGGATGELFF
CDR3 DNA: TGTGCCAGCAGCGTCGGCGGGGGGGCTACCGGGGAGCTGTTTTTT

clone size: -
V gene: TRBV10-1
D gene: -
J gene: TRBJ2-5
CDR3 protein: CASSPIAGPQETQYF
CDR3 DNA: TGCGCCAGCAGTCCCATCGCAGGACCCCAAGAGACCCAGTACTTC